Each of the 7 T cell receptor beta chains below was sequenced from the same sample in a study of cytomegalovirus exposure and HLA in healthy donors. The PCR used 60 Vbeta and 13 Jbeta primers. TCRdb's copy holds only in-frame clones and misses some; the assay was immunoSEQ multiplex PCR. The sample's table shows tens of thousands of clones. Sequenced material: PBMCs. The receptor set was obtained from a woman aged 25 to 45 in good health and CMV-seronegative.

The chain links TRBV7-2 to TRBJ2-1; D gene uncertain. CDR3 size: 18 residues. The V gene lost 2 bases and the J gene lost 0 bases, with 17 bases spanning the gap. The germline V gene has CDR1 SGHTA and CDR2 FQGNSA. CDR3 nucleotides: TGTGCCAGCAGCTTAAAACGGTCCCACTCACCCTCCTACAATGAGCAGTTCTTC. Amino acid sequence: CASSLKRSHSPSYNEQFF.

The chain combines TRBV5-1 with TRBJ2-5, with a tentative D call TRBD2 (6 bases). The CDR3 is 14 amino acids. Between the trimmed V and J ends, which lost 0 bases and 5 bases, there was a span of 11 bases. In germline, CDR1 is SGHRS, CDR2 YFSETQ. The CDR3 bases are TGCGCCAGCAGCTTGGGGGACTGGGGGGAGACCCAGTACTTC. This codes for CASSLGDWGETQYF.

The chain has TRBV30 and TRBJ2-5; D is perhaps TRBD2 (5 bases). Germline lookup yields CDR1 GTSNPN and CDR2 SVGIG (reference sequence). The CDR3 runs to 13 residues. V lost 0 bases and J 0 bases, leaving 5 bases between the germline ends. CDR3 nucleotide sequence: TGTGCCTGGAGTGTGGGAGACCAAGAGACCCAGTACTTC. Its translation: CAWSVGDQETQYF.

The V call is TRBV7-9, the J call TRBJ1-1; TRBD1 matches at 7 bases. Germline V gives CDR1 SEHNR, CDR2 FQNEAQ (reference sequence). This CDR3 has 15 amino acids. V trimming: 2 bases; J trimming: 3 bases; junction bases outside the gene matches: 6. CDR3 residues: CASSLLARGYTEAFF. As DNA, the CDR3 is TGTGCCAGCAGCTTATTGGCCAGGGGGTACACTGAAGCTTTCTTT.

This rearrangement joins TRBV4-2 to TRBJ1-5; D call uncertain. Deletions cut 1 base from V and 7 bases from J, with 14 bases between. Per germline, CDR1 LGHNA and CDR2 YNFKEQ. This CDR3 is built from 15 residues. The CDR3 protein is CASSQGAGSDQPQHF. CDR3 DNA: TGTGCCAGCAGCCAAGGCGCGGGGTCCGACCAGCCCCAGCATTTT.

J is TRBJ1-1 and V is TRBV19; D gene uncertain. This CDR3 has 14 amino acids. In germline, CDR1 is LNHDA, CDR2 SQIVND (reference sequence). V gave up 7 bases and J gave up 1 base, with 13 bases separating them. CDR3 in amino acids: CASTNLNSNTEAFF. CDR3 sequence (DNA): TGTGCCAGTACCAACCTTAACTCGAACACTGAAGCTTTCTTT.

The J gene is TRBJ2-7, the V gene TRBV6-5; TRBD2 agrees at 12 bases. The CDR3 consists of 14 residues. V gave up 5 bases and J gave up 5 bases; unmatched junction bases: 4. Germline V gene lookup returns CDR1 MNHEY and CDR2 SVGAGI. CDR3 residues: CASSLAGGFDEQYF. DNA of the CDR3: TGTGCCAGCAGTCTAGCGGGAGGGTTCGACGAGCAGTACTTC.